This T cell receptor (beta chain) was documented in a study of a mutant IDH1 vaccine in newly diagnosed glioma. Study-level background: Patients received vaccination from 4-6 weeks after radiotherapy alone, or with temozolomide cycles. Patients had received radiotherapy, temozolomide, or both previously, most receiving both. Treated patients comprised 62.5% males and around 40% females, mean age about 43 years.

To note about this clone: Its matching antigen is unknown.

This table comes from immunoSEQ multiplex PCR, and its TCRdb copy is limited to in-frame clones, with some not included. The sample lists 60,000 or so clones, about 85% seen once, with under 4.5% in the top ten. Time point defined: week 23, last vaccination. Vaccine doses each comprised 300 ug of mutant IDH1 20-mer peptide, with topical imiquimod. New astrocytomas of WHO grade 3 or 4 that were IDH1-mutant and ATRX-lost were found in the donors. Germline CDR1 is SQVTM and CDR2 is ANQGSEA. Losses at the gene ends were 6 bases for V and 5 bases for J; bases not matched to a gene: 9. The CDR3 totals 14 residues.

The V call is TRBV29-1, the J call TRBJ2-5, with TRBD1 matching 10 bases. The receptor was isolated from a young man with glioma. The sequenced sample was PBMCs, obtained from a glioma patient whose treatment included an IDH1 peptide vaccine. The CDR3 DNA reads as TGCAGCGTACGGGACAGGGGAGGCGGGGAGACCCAGTACTTC. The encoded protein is CSVRDRGGGETQYF. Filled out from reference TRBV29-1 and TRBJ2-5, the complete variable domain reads SAVISQKPSRDICQRGTSLTIQCQVDSQVTMMFWYRQQPGQSLTLIATANQGSEATYESGFVIDKFPISRPNLTFSTLTVSNMSPEDSSIYLCSVRDRGGGETQYFGPGTRLLVL.